This TCR beta chain was retrieved from a study of T cells expressing NK-cell markers. Study-level results: In a group of 5 to 7 donors, dominant NKG2C+ clonotypes represented about 1.0-7.5% of CD8+ T cells. For a few donors, these clonotypes were likewise the leading ones in the CD3+CD56-NKG2C+ fraction.

From its re-call of the 5' RACE reads, TCRdb lists each CDR3 protein once, without DNA. This repertoire includes some 150,000 distinct CDR3 sequences. Points on this clonotype: The antigen is undetermined.

The sequence was collected from a man between 18 and 29 years old in good health. Source material: blood T cells: a sorted CD56 or NKG2C T cell subset, CD4+ or CD8+ T cells, or bulk PBMC T cells (not recorded which).

The CDR3 region is CATSRAGGGANVLTF. This sequence joins TRBV15 and TRBJ2-6. Germline CDR1 is LNHNV and CDR2 is YYDKDF (reference sequence). This CDR3 has 15 residues.